This entry concerns a single T cell receptor beta chain. Its antigen is unknown. This record belongs to a study of shared clonotypes between healthy human individuals. Study-level information: A donor's plate count was three for CD4 naive and three for CD4 memory; CD8 naive had two and CD8 memory one. Study-level points and caveats: Relative to their counterparts shared across all four donors, non-shared clonotypes exhibited diminished generation probabilities.

Germline V gene lookup returns CDR1 SGHNT and CDR2 YYREEE (reference sequence). The germline V and J ends were trimmed by 3 bases and 8 bases, with 11 bases remaining between them. The CDR3 spans 12 residues. Produced via immunoSEQ multiplex PCR; TCRdb's table is partial and in-frame only. Of some 1 million clones detected, 75% appear once; the ten largest clones hold about 1.5%. This TCR derives from a young man in good health. The gene calls are TRBV5-4 and TRBJ1-2, with D possibly matching TRBD1 (5 bases). What was sequenced was memory CD4+ T cells sorted from blood. Subset given: CD45RA-negative fraction. The CDR3 nucleotides read TGTGCCAGCAGCTCCGGACGGGACGGCTACACCTTC. It translates to CASSSGRDGYTF.